The clone carrying this T cell receptor (beta chain) was counted only a few times. Its antigen remains unidentified. The sample is drawn from a study of beta chain features in type 1 diabetes. Study observations and caveats: Cells carrying high TCR expression could end up over-represented when cDNA is sequenced. Within each of all four CD4+ subsets, Type 1 diabetes patients had TCRB CDR3s that were moderately but significantly shorter. In these data, an HLA type influence on TCRB rearrangement remained unresolved.

Via the markers CD45RO/CCR7/CD25/CD127/CD95/CD27, stem cell-like memory, regulatory, central memory and naive CD4+ cells were sorted. Germline values: CDR1 SGDLS, CDR2 YYNGEE. V was clipped by 2 bases and J by 5 bases, with 17 bases between them. CDR3 size: 16 residues. Reverse transcribing all isolated RNA meant expressed TCRB transcripts were sequenced. Assay: immunoSEQ multiplex PCR; the TCRdb copy retains only in-frame clones and omits some. The sample yields around 160,000 clones, 6.5% to 10% seen once. This TCR was recovered from a woman between 18 and 30 years old with type 1 diabetes. Sequenced input: central memory CD4+ T cells from blood. V usage is TRBV9 and J usage is TRBJ2-1, with D possibly TRBD2 on 6 matching bases. The CDR3: CASSVGVLGGDNEQFF. In DNA, the CDR3 is TGTGCCAGCAGCGTGGGGGTCCTGGGGGGAGACAATGAGCAGTTCTTC.